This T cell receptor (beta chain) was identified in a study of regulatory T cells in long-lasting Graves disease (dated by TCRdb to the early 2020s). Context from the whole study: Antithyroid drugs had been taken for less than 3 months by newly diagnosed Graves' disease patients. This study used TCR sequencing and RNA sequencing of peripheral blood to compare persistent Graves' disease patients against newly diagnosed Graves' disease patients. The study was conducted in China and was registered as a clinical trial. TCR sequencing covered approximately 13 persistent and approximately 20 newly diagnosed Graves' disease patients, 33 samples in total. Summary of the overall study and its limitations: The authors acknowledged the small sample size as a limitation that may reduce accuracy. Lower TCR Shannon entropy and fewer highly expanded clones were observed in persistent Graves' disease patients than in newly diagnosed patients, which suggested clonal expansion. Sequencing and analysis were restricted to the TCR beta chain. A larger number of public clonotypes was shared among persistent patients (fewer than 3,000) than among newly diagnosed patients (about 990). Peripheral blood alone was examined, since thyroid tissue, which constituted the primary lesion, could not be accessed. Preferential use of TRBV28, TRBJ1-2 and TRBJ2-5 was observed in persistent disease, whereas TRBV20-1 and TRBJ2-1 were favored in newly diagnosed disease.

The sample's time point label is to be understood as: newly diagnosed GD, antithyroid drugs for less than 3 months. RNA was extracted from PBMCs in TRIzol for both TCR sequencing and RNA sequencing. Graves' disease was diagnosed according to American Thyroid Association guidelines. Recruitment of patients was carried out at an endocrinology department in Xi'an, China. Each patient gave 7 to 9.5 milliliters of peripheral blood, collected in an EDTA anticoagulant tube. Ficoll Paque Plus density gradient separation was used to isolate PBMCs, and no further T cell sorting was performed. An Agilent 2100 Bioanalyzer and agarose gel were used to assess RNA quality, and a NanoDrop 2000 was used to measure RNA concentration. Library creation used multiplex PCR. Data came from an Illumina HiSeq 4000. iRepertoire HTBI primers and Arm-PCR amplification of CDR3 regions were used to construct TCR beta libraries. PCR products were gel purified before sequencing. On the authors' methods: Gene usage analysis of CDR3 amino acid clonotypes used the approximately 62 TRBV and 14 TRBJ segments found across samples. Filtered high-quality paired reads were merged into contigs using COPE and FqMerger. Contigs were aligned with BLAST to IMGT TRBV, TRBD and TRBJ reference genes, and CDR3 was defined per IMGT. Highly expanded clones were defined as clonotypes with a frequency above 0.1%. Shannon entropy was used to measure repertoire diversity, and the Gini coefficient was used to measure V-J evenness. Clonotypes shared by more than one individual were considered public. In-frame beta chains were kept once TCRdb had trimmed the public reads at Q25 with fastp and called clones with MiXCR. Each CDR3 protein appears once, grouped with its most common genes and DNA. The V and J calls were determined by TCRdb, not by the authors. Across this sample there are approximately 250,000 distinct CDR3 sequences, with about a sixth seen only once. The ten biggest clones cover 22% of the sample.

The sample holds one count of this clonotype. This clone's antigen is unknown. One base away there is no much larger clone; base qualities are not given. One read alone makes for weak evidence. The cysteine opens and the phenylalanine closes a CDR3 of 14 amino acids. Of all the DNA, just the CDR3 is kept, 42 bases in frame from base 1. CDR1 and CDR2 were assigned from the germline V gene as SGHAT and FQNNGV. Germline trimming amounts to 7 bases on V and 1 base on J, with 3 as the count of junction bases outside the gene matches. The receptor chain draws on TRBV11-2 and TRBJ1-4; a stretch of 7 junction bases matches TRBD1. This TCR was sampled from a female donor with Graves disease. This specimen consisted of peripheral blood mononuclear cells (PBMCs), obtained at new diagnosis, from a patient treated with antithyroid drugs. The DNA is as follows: TGTGCCAGCAACCGACAGGGAACTAATGAAAAACTGTTTTTT. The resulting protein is CASNRQGTNEKLFF.